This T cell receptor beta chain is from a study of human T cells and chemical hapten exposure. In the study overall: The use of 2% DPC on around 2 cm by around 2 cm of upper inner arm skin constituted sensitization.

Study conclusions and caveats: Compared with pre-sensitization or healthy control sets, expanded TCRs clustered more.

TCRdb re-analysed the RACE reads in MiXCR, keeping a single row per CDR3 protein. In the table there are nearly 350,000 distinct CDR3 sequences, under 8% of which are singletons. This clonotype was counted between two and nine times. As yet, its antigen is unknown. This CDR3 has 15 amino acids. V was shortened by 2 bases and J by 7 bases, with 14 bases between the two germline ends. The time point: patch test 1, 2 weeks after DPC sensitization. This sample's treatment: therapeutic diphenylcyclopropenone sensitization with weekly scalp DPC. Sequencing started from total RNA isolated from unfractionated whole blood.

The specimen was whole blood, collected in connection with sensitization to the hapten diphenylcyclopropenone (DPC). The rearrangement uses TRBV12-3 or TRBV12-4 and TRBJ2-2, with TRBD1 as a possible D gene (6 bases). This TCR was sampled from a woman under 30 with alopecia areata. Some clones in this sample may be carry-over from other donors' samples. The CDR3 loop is CASSLSGTLGGELFF. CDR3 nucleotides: TGTGCCAGCAGTTTATCCGGGACACTAGGCGGGGAGCTGTTTTTT.